This T cell receptor beta chain is from a study of radiotherapy plus CTLA-4 blockade in lung cancer. Only in-frame clones appear in the TCRdb table, and some are missing; sequencing was by immunoSEQ multiplex PCR. The sample lists about 120,000 clones, over 80% occurring once. CDR3 size: 15 residues. The germline gives CDR1 SGHVS, CDR2 FQNEAQ. V gave up 5 bases and J gave up 6 bases; unmatched junction bases: 10. The origin of this receptor is a human donor with non-small cell lung cancer that progressed on radiotherapy plus ipilimumab. This specimen was peripheral blood, taken from a patient treated with radiotherapy plus ipilimumab. This rearrangement joins TRBV7-8 to TRBJ2-7, with 10 bases lining up with TRBD1. DNA of the CDR3: TGTGCCAGCAGCATCATGGGACAGGGGATTGGCGAGCAGTACTTC. It specifies CASSIMGQGIGEQYF.